Listed below are T cell receptor beta chains from one sample, sequenced in a study of T cell responses to AZD1222 COVID-19 vaccine. Profiled with immunoSEQ multiplex PCR; TCRdb holds only in-frame clones, not every one. Of roughly 150,000 clones listed, about 92% were seen once; the top ten hold about 2.5%. Sample: peripheral blood, taken on day 0 of AZD1222 vaccination. Every receptor here comes from an adult in good health. The CDR3 runs from the conserved cysteine through the conserved F or W. A D gene is named only where the DNA matches it firmly. Some rows mark clone size as missing; the rest say once, few, many or name a class of expanded clone.

TRBJ2-3	TRBV7-3	TRBD2	.	CASSATSADTQYF	TGTGCCAGCAGCGCCACTAGCGCCGATACGCAGTATTTT
TRBJ1-1	TRBV10-1	.	.	CASSESGYNEAFF	TGCGCCAGCAGTGAGTCTGGGTATAATGAAGCTTTCTTT
TRBJ1-5	TRBV19	TRBD1	.	CASSMQAGTGIHGNQPQHF	TGTGCCAGTAGTATGCAGGCCGGGACAGGGATCCATGGCAATCAGCCCCAGCATTTT
TRBJ2-2	TRBV3-1/TRBV3-2	TRBD1	once	CASSQEGQGVTTGELFF	TGTGCCAGCAGCCAAGAAGGACAGGGAGTGACTACCGGGGAGCTGTTTTTT
TRBJ2-7	TRBV6-5	TRBD1	.	CATTGDRLYEQYF	TGTGCCACGACAGGGGACAGGCTTTACGAGCAGTACTTC
TRBJ2-7	TRBV19	TRBD2	.	CASSMSRSRGDEQYF	TGTGCCAGTAGTATGTCCCGGAGTCGGGGGGACGAGCAGTACTTC
TRBJ2-2	TRBV6-5	TRBD1	.	CASSNRDRGAGELFF	TGTGCCAGCAGTAACCGGGACAGGGGGGCCGGGGAGCTGTTTTTT
TRBJ2-7	TRBV28	.	.	CASKPTWGVEQYF	TGTGCCAGCAAACCAACCTGGGGTGTCGAGCAGTACTTC
TRBJ2-1	TRBV4-2	TRBD2	.	CASSQEGGLANEQFF	TGTGCCAGCAGCCAAGAAGGGGGACTAGCGAATGAGCAGTTCTTC
TRBJ2-5	TRBV19	TRBD1	.	CASSPGQAIQETQYF	TGTGCCAGTAGTCCGGGACAGGCGATCCAAGAGACCCAGTACTTC
TRBJ2-2	TRBV30	.	.	CAWSNGLRELFF	TGTGCCTGGAGTAACGGGCTGCGGGAGCTGTTTTTT
TRBJ2-1	TRBV25-1	.	.	CASSAIASPYNEQFF	TGTGCCAGCAGTGCTATAGCCTCCCCCTACAATGAGCAGTTCTTC
TRBJ2-2	TRBV6-5	.	.	CASSYSYTGELFF	TGTGCCAGCAGTTACTCGTACACCGGGGAGCTGTTTTTT
TRBJ2-5	TRBV5-1	TRBD1	.	CASTSTRTGGEETQYF	TGCGCCAGCACATCAACAAGAACAGGGGGCGAAGAGACCCAGTACTTC
TRBJ1-2	TRBV19	TRBD1	.	CASSPGTGDYGYTF	TGTGCCAGTAGTCCAGGGACAGGGGACTATGGCTACACCTTC
TRBJ2-1	TRBV7-7	TRBD1	.	CASSPGTGAYNEQFF	TGTGCCAGCAGCCCCGGGACAGGGGCCTACAATGAGCAGTTCTTC
TRBJ1-1	TRBV9	.	.	CASSGTGQPNTEAFF	TGTGCCAGCAGCGGAACCGGACAGCCGAACACTGAAGCTTTCTTT
TRBJ1-1	TRBV15	.	.	CATSRDQVSTEAFF	TGTGCCACCAGCAGAGATCAGGTCAGCACTGAAGCTTTCTTT
TRBJ2-1	TRBV19	TRBD1	.	CASRRMTGYDEQFF	TGTGCCAGTAGGAGGATGACAGGGTACGATGAGCAGTTCTTC
TRBJ2-7	TRBV3-1/TRBV3-2	.	.	CASSQLGGADHEQYF	TGTGCCAGCAGCCAATTGGGGGGGGCAGACCACGAGCAGTACTTC
TRBJ1-1	TRBV5-1	.	.	CASSLVEGTEAFF	TGCGCCAGCAGCTTGGTCGAGGGCACTGAAGCTTTCTTT
TRBJ2-3	TRBV27	.	.	CASSPHTDTQYF	TGTGCCAGCAGTCCCCACACAGATACGCAGTATTTT
TRBJ2-7	TRBV7-9	.	.	CASSLGSRQTYEQYF	TGTGCCAGCAGCTTAGGGTCAAGGCAGACCTACGAGCAGTACTTC
TRBJ2-7	TRBV5-1	.	.	CASSLGPTQTGEQYF	TGCGCCAGCAGCTTGGGTCCGACACAAACGGGCGAGCAGTACTTC
TRBJ1-2	TRBV4-3	.	.	CASSQDRFVRPLGPLGYTF	TGCGCCAGCAGCCAAGATCGGTTTGTCCGACCGCTAGGGCCTCTCGGCTACACCTTC
TRBJ2-7	TRBV7-9	.	.	CASSIERLDEQYF	TGTGCCAGCAGCATCGAGAGACTAGACGAGCAGTACTTC